These T cell receptor beta chains were read from a single sample in a study of shared clonotypes between healthy human individuals. Assay used: immunoSEQ multiplex PCR; TCRdb lists only in-frame clones, some missing. The table has roughly 2 million clones, roughly 94% seen once; the top ten hold approximately 0.13%. Sequencing used naive CD4+ T cells sorted from blood. The receptors here all came from a man between 18 and 29 years old in good health. Each CDR3 is given with its conserved first and last residue. The order of the fields is V gene, J gene, clone size, D gene, CDR3 protein, CDR3 DNA. D genes are given only for firm matches. Expanded clones get a size class; other rows say once, few or many, or leave the size out.

v_call: TRBV6-4; j_call: TRBJ1-2; clone_size: NA; d_call: TRBD1; cdr3_aa: CASSDSNRGSGYTF; cdr3_nt: TGTGCCAGCAGTGATTCGAACAGGGGGTCCGGCTACACCTTC
v_call: TRBV7-2; j_call: TRBJ2-2; clone_size: NA; d_call: NA; cdr3_aa: CASTPAGYLWTGELFF; cdr3_nt: TGTGCCAGCACCCCAGCAGGGTACCTCTGGACCGGGGAGCTGTTTTTT
v_call: TRBV7-2; j_call: TRBJ2-1; clone_size: NA; d_call: NA; cdr3_aa: CASSLDRVGEQFF; cdr3_nt: TGTGCCAGCAGCTTAGACCGCGTCGGTGAGCAGTTCTTC
v_call: TRBV7-9; j_call: TRBJ2-1; clone_size: once; d_call: NA; cdr3_aa: CASSTEGHPYNEQFF; cdr3_nt: TGTGCCAGCAGCACCGAGGGGCACCCTTACAATGAGCAGTTCTTC
v_call: TRBV30; j_call: TRBJ2-6; clone_size: NA; d_call: NA; cdr3_aa: CAWTISGANVLTF; cdr3_nt: TGTGCCTGGACCATCTCTGGGGCCAACGTCCTGACTTTC
v_call: TRBV5-5; j_call: TRBJ1-1; clone_size: NA; d_call: NA; cdr3_aa: CASGHSGNEAFF; cdr3_nt: TGTGCCAGCGGGCACAGTGGTAATGAAGCTTTCTTT
v_call: TRBV6-4; j_call: TRBJ2-4; clone_size: NA; d_call: NA; cdr3_aa: CASGTPAIQYF; cdr3_nt: TGTGCCAGCGGCACTCCCGCCATTCAGTACTTC
v_call: TRBV5-1; j_call: TRBJ1-6; clone_size: NA; d_call: NA; cdr3_aa: CASSLDGSPLHF; cdr3_nt: TGCGCCAGCAGCTTGGACGGTTCACCCCTCCACTTT
v_call: TRBV14; j_call: TRBJ2-1; clone_size: NA; d_call: NA; cdr3_aa: CASSQLGQNSYNEQFF; cdr3_nt: TGTGCCAGCAGCCAACTAGGACAGAACTCCTACAATGAGCAGTTCTTC
v_call: TRBV29-1; j_call: TRBJ2-1; clone_size: NA; d_call: TRBD2; cdr3_aa: CSVEDPRLAGGNEQFF; cdr3_nt: TGCAGCGTTGAAGATCCAAGACTAGCGGGGGGCAATGAGCAGTTCTTC
v_call: TRBV14; j_call: TRBJ2-1; clone_size: NA; d_call: NA; cdr3_aa: CASSQVYNEQFF; cdr3_nt: TGTGCCAGCAGCCAAGTCTACAATGAGCAGTTCTTC
v_call: TRBV18; j_call: TRBJ1-1; clone_size: NA; d_call: NA; cdr3_aa: CASSPLGDEAFF; cdr3_nt: TGTGCCAGCTCACCACTAGGGGATGAAGCTTTCTTT
v_call: TRBV7-9; j_call: TRBJ1-6; clone_size: NA; d_call: NA; cdr3_aa: CASSLDGSPSSYNSPLHF; cdr3_nt: TGTGCCAGCAGCTTAGACGGCAGTCCTAGCTCCTATAATTCACCCCTCCACTTT
v_call: TRBV5-6; j_call: TRBJ1-1; clone_size: NA; d_call: NA; cdr3_aa: CASSLATVNTEAFF; cdr3_nt: TGTGCCAGCAGCTTGGCGACGGTAAACACTGAAGCTTTCTTT
v_call: TRBV5-4; j_call: TRBJ2-3; clone_size: NA; d_call: NA; cdr3_aa: CASSSAASDTQYF; cdr3_nt: TGTGCCAGCAGCTCTGCGGCATCAGATACGCAGTATTTT
v_call: TRBV7-2; j_call: TRBJ2-1; clone_size: NA; d_call: TRBD2; cdr3_aa: CASSLGGSVDNEQFF; cdr3_nt: TGTGCCAGCAGCTTAGGCGGGAGTGTCGACAATGAGCAGTTCTTC
v_call: TRBV2; j_call: TRBJ1-6; clone_size: NA; d_call: NA; cdr3_aa: CASSEAGYNSPLHF; cdr3_nt: TGTGCCAGCAGTGAAGCAGGGTATAATTCACCCCTCCACTTT
v_call: TRBV28; j_call: TRBJ2-4; clone_size: NA; d_call: NA; cdr3_aa: CASSLNAKNIQYF; cdr3_nt: TGTGCCAGCAGTTTAAATGCCAAAAACATTCAGTACTTC
v_call: TRBV5-6; j_call: TRBJ1-4; clone_size: NA; d_call: NA; cdr3_aa: CASSLTANEKLFF; cdr3_nt: TGTGCCAGCAGCTTGACAGCTAATGAAAAACTGTTTTTT
v_call: TRBV5-4; j_call: TRBJ2-2; clone_size: NA; d_call: TRBD1; cdr3_aa: CASSLVPGQGNTGELFF; cdr3_nt: TGTGCCAGCAGCTTAGTCCCGGGACAGGGTAACACCGGGGAGCTGTTTTTT
v_call: TRBV20-1; j_call: TRBJ2-1; clone_size: NA; d_call: NA; cdr3_aa: CSALGNEQFF; cdr3_nt: TGCAGTGCCCTAGGAAATGAGCAGTTCTTC
v_call: TRBV7-8; j_call: TRBJ2-7; clone_size: NA; d_call: TRBD1; cdr3_aa: CASSKRRTGVEQYF; cdr3_nt: TGTGCCAGCAGTAAGCGGCGGACAGGGGTCGAGCAGTACTTC
v_call: TRBV7-7; j_call: TRBJ1-1; clone_size: once; d_call: TRBD1; cdr3_aa: CASSLPWTGPENTEAFF; cdr3_nt: TGTGCTAGCAGCTTACCCTGGACAGGGCCCGAAAACACTGAAGCTTTCTTT
v_call: TRBV19; j_call: TRBJ2-7; clone_size: NA; d_call: TRBD1; cdr3_aa: CASSPLLGQGYEQYF; cdr3_nt: TGTGCCAGTAGCCCCCTCCTGGGACAGGGCTACGAGCAGTACTTC
v_call: TRBV30; j_call: TRBJ2-1; clone_size: NA; d_call: TRBD2; cdr3_aa: CAWSRGLAAYEQFF; cdr3_nt: TGTGCCTGGAGTCGAGGACTAGCGGCGTATGAGCAGTTCTTC
v_call: TRBV6-5; j_call: TRBJ2-5; clone_size: NA; d_call: NA; cdr3_aa: CASRQDGDPQETQYF; cdr3_nt: TGTGCCAGCCGACAGGACGGGGACCCTCAAGAGACCCAGTACTTC
v_call: TRBV7-2; j_call: TRBJ2-1; clone_size: NA; d_call: NA; cdr3_aa: CASSLAAPFEQFF; cdr3_nt: TGTGCCAGCAGCTTAGCGGCCCCATTTGAGCAGTTCTTC
v_call: TRBV4-1; j_call: TRBJ1-2; clone_size: NA; d_call: NA; cdr3_aa: CASSQVGVGYTF; cdr3_nt: TGCGCCAGCAGCCAAGTGGGGGTGGGCTACACCTTC
v_call: TRBV28; j_call: TRBJ1-1; clone_size: NA; d_call: TRBD1; cdr3_aa: CASSLRGRRTEAFF; cdr3_nt: TGTGCCAGCAGTCTCAGGGGGCGCAGAACTGAAGCTTTCTTT
v_call: TRBV4-3; j_call: TRBJ1-5; clone_size: NA; d_call: NA; cdr3_aa: CASSQEGGKGPQHF; cdr3_nt: TGCGCCAGCAGCCAAGAGGGGGGGAAGGGGCCCCAGCATTTT
v_call: TRBV6-5; j_call: TRBJ2-1; clone_size: NA; d_call: TRBD1; cdr3_aa: CATLQGSSYNEQFF; cdr3_nt: TGTGCCACCTTACAGGGGAGCTCCTACAATGAGCAGTTCTTC
v_call: TRBV6-1; j_call: TRBJ2-7; clone_size: NA; d_call: NA; cdr3_aa: CASSAGYRRYEQYF; cdr3_nt: TGTGCCAGCAGTGCTGGATATAGGCGATACGAGCAGTACTTC
v_call: TRBV7-9; j_call: TRBJ2-1; clone_size: NA; d_call: NA; cdr3_aa: CASSLDSTAKEQFF; cdr3_nt: TGTGCCAGCAGCTTAGATAGCACGGCAAAGGAGCAGTTCTTC
v_call: TRBV30; j_call: TRBJ2-1; clone_size: NA; d_call: TRBD2; cdr3_aa: CAWSILTSGLYNEQFF; cdr3_nt: TGTGCCTGGAGTATATTGACTAGCGGGCTATACAATGAGCAGTTCTTC
v_call: TRBV5-1; j_call: TRBJ1-6; clone_size: NA; d_call: NA; cdr3_aa: CACGGDSSYNSPLHF; cdr3_nt: TGCGCCTGTGGGGGCGATAGCTCCTATAATTCACCCCTCCACTTT
v_call: TRBV9; j_call: TRBJ2-3; clone_size: once; d_call: TRBD2; cdr3_aa: CASSVVGGGADTQYF; cdr3_nt: TGTGCCAGCAGCGTAGTCGGCGGGGGGGCAGATACGCAGTATTTT
v_call: TRBV5-4; j_call: TRBJ2-3; clone_size: NA; d_call: TRBD2; cdr3_aa: CASSFSGGRRTDTQYF; cdr3_nt: TGTGCCAGCAGCTTTAGCGGGGGGCGTCGCACAGATACGCAGTATTTT
v_call: TRBV28; j_call: TRBJ2-7; clone_size: NA; d_call: TRBD2; cdr3_aa: CASRRPRRGEQYF; cdr3_nt: TGTGCCAGCAGACGGCCTAGGCGGGGGGAGCAGTACTTC
v_call: TRBV25-1; j_call: TRBJ1-2; clone_size: NA; d_call: TRBD1; cdr3_aa: CASSPHGGQGADGYTF; cdr3_nt: TGTGCCAGCAGTCCTCACGGAGGACAGGGGGCTGATGGCTACACCTTC
v_call: TRBV10-3; j_call: TRBJ2-7; clone_size: NA; d_call: NA; cdr3_aa: CASSPNPSYEQYF; cdr3_nt: TGTGCCAGCAGCCCCAACCCTTCCTACGAGCAGTACTTC
v_call: TRBV6-5; j_call: TRBJ2-2; clone_size: NA; d_call: NA; cdr3_aa: CASRRQPNTGELFF; cdr3_nt: TGTGCCAGCAGGCGACAGCCGAACACCGGGGAGCTGTTTTTT
v_call: TRBV19; j_call: TRBJ2-7; clone_size: NA; d_call: TRBD2; cdr3_aa: CASSMGTSGTYEQYF; cdr3_nt: TGTGCCAGTAGTATGGGGACTAGCGGGACCTACGAGCAGTACTTC
v_call: TRBV5-1; j_call: TRBJ2-1; clone_size: NA; d_call: TRBD2; cdr3_aa: CASRDIGTSGSTNEQFF; cdr3_nt: TGCGCCAGCCGGGATATCGGGACTAGCGGGAGTACTAATGAGCAGTTCTTC
v_call: TRBV5-1; j_call: TRBJ2-7; clone_size: NA; d_call: NA; cdr3_aa: CASSLAGSYEQYF; cdr3_nt: TGCGCCAGCAGCTTGGCAGGGAGCTACGAGCAGTACTTC
v_call: TRBV6-5; j_call: TRBJ1-2; clone_size: once; d_call: NA; cdr3_aa: CASSYSLAGDRGYTF; cdr3_nt: TGTGCCAGCAGTTACTCGCTGGCAGGGGATAGGGGCTACACCTTC
v_call: TRBV18; j_call: TRBJ2-3; clone_size: NA; d_call: NA; cdr3_aa: CASSPPLGGDTQYF; cdr3_nt: TGTGCCAGCTCACCACCACTAGGAGGAGATACGCAGTATTTT
v_call: TRBV7-2; j_call: TRBJ2-3; clone_size: NA; d_call: NA; cdr3_aa: CASSSLNTQYF; cdr3_nt: TGTGCCAGCAGCTCACTTAATACGCAGTATTTT
v_call: TRBV19; j_call: TRBJ1-1; clone_size: NA; d_call: NA; cdr3_aa: CASSFTQGTEAFF; cdr3_nt: TGTGCCAGCTCCTTTACCCAGGGCACTGAAGCTTTCTTT
v_call: TRBV7-8; j_call: TRBJ2-5; clone_size: NA; d_call: NA; cdr3_aa: CASSSQGGGETQYF; cdr3_nt: TGTGCCAGCAGCTCTCAGGGAGGTGGGGAGACCCAGTACTTC
v_call: TRBV19; j_call: TRBJ1-6; clone_size: NA; d_call: NA; cdr3_aa: CASSMGGQGSPLHF; cdr3_nt: TGTGCCAGTAGTATGGGGGGCCAGGGGTCACCCCTCCACTTT
v_call: TRBV14; j_call: TRBJ2-7; clone_size: NA; d_call: TRBD2; cdr3_aa: CASSQGPAGFYEQYF; cdr3_nt: TGTGCCAGCAGCCAAGGACCAGCGGGGTTCTACGAGCAGTACTTC
v_call: TRBV11-3; j_call: TRBJ2-7; clone_size: once; d_call: NA; cdr3_aa: CASSLAGGQKQYF; cdr3_nt: TGTGCCAGCAGCTTAGCCGGGGGGCAGAAGCAGTACTTC
v_call: TRBV5-8; j_call: TRBJ1-2; clone_size: NA; d_call: TRBD1; cdr3_aa: CASSLGQGAWDYGYTF; cdr3_nt: TGTGCCAGCAGCTTGGGTCAGGGGGCATGGGACTATGGCTACACCTTC
v_call: TRBV15; j_call: TRBJ2-1; clone_size: NA; d_call: TRBD2; cdr3_aa: CATSRGAGVPSSYNEQFF; cdr3_nt: TGTGCCACCAGCAGAGGCGCGGGGGTTCCTAGCTCCTACAATGAGCAGTTCTTC
v_call: TRBV14; j_call: TRBJ2-7; clone_size: NA; d_call: NA; cdr3_aa: CASSHLGSGVSNEQYF; cdr3_nt: TGTGCCAGCAGCCATTTAGGGTCAGGGGTCTCCAACGAGCAGTACTTC
v_call: TRBV5-6; j_call: TRBJ1-3; clone_size: NA; d_call: TRBD1; cdr3_aa: CASSLGTGAGNTIYF; cdr3_nt: TGTGCCAGCAGCTTGGGGACAGGCGCTGGAAACACCATATATTTT
v_call: TRBV6-5; j_call: TRBJ1-5; clone_size: NA; d_call: TRBD1; cdr3_aa: CASSRGQGDQPQHF; cdr3_nt: TGTGCCAGCAGTCGGGGACAGGGCGATCAGCCCCAGCATTTT
v_call: TRBV11-2; j_call: TRBJ2-5; clone_size: NA; d_call: NA; cdr3_aa: CASSLGSLETQYF; cdr3_nt: TGTGCCAGCAGCTTGGGTAGCTTGGAGACCCAGTACTTC
v_call: TRBV2; j_call: TRBJ2-3; clone_size: NA; d_call: NA; cdr3_aa: CASSVGGSGTDTQYF; cdr3_nt: TGTGCCAGCAGTGTCGGGGGATCGGGCACAGATACGCAGTATTTT
v_call: TRBV29-1; j_call: TRBJ2-6; clone_size: NA; d_call: NA; cdr3_aa: CSVVSGAAGANVLTF; cdr3_nt: TGCAGCGTTGTTTCGGGGGCGGCTGGGGCCAACGTCCTGACTTTC